The clone carrying this TCR beta chain turned up a few times. Mismatch with germline at one junction end may stem from a read error. TCRdb reprocessed the multiplex PCR reads via MiXCR and lists one record per CDR3 protein. The table records 150,000 to 200,000 distinct CDR3 sequences, 30% to 35% of them present only once. Germline CDR1 DFQATT, CDR2 SNEGSKA (reference sequence). The CDR3 has 13 amino acids. Axillary draining lymph nodes of breast cancer patients supplied the node samples. This entry is derived from a study of breast tumors, draining lymph nodes, adjacent tissues. The sample comprised axillary lymph node tissue. The chain couples TRBV20-1 to TRBJ2-2; the match to TRBD2 covers 8 bases. The source of this sequence is a female donor with breast cancer. Some clones in this sample may be carry-over from other donors' samples. The CDR3, as DNA: TGCAGTGCTTTGGGACTAGGTTCCGGGGCGCTGTTTTTT. It yields the protein CSALGLGSGALFF.